One sample yielded the 19 T cell receptor beta chains listed below, sequenced in a study of CD8 T cells in ankylosing spondylitis. TCRdb ran MiXCR on the 5' RACE reads and lists one entry per CDR3 protein. The sample includes 100,000 to 150,000 distinct CDR3 sequences, 7% to 10% of them seen just once. Specimen: blood, either unsorted or a sorted T cell fraction (not recorded which). The receptor set was obtained from a male donor with ankylosing spondylitis or in good health (not recorded which).

This clonotype was seen just once. Possible read error: a much larger clone is one base away. This sequence joins TRBV5-1 and TRBJ2-5; D gene ambiguous. CDR3 length: 13 amino acids. The germline V gene has CDR1 SGHRS and CDR2 YFSETQ. Trimming cost V 4 bases and J 7 bases, with 14 bases left between them. The CDR3 coding sequence is TGCGCCAGCAGCCCCCGGTTATACGGGACCCAGTACTTC. Its protein product is CASSPRLYGTQYF.

This clonotype was seen repeatedly, ten times or more. The chain couples TRBV5-6 to TRBJ2-5; 13 bases map to TRBD2. V trimming: 0 bases; J trimming: 0 bases; junction bases outside the gene matches: 2. This CDR3 has 17 amino acids. CDR1 is SGHDT, CDR2 YYEEEE, per germline. The CDR3 reads CASSLELAGGYQETQYF. In DNA, the CDR3 is TGTGCCAGCAGCTTGGAACTAGCGGGAGGGTACCAAGAGACCCAGTACTTC.

This clonotype appeared many times. The J gene is TRBJ2-1, the V gene TRBV20-1, with 10 bases that match TRBD2. The CDR3 is made up of 14 amino acids. The J segment lost 8 bases and the V segment lost 5 bases, leaving 9 bases of the junction unmatched. The germline gives CDR1 DFQATT, CDR2 SNEGSKA (reference sequence). Here the CDR3 reads CSARSSGSRYEQFF. As DNA, the CDR3 is TGCAGTGCTCGGTCTAGCGGGAGTAGGTATGAGCAGTTCTTC.

This clonotype was observed a handful of times. The genes are TRBV7-8 and TRBJ2-7, with D tentatively TRBD1 (6 bases). The CDR3 is 15 amino acids. Looked up from germline, CDR1 is SGHVS and CDR2 is FQNEAQ. Deletions cut 5 bases from V and 6 bases from J, with 20 bases between. CDR3 region: CASSPGTRTSFEQYF. CDR3 in DNA: TGTGCCAGCAGCCCTGGGACAAGGACGAGTTTCGAGCAGTACTTC.

The chain recombines TRBV20-1 with TRBJ2-7, with 7 positions matching TRBD1. Unmatched junction bases numbered 6, after V lost 5 bases and J lost 2 bases. Germline V gene lookup returns CDR1 DFQATT and CDR2 SNEGSKA (reference sequence). The CDR3 covers 13 residues. Here the CDR3 reads CSAAGTATYEQYF. The CDR3 nucleotides are TGCAGTGCTGCCGGGACAGCGACCTACGAGCAGTACTTC.

This clonotype showed up just a few times. This chain links TRBV29-1 with TRBJ1-1, with a possible D match to TRBD1 (5 bases). CDR1 SQVTM and CDR2 ANQGSEA come from the germline V gene. CDR3 length: 13 amino acids. With 3 bases removed from V and 8 bases from J, the gap between germline ends came to 16 bases. CDR3 sequence: CSVDLTVDYEAFF. CDR3 sequence (DNA): TGCAGCGTTGATCTGACAGTCGATTACGAAGCTTTCTTT.

This clonotype was seen many times. The rearrangement joins TRBV5-4 to TRBJ2-1; D perhaps matches TRBD1 (5 bases). This CDR3 is 13 amino acids long. Germline CDR1 SGHNT, CDR2 YYREEE (reference sequence). V lost 0 bases, J lost 8 bases, and 9 bases lay in between. The CDR3 protein is CASSLDWGDEQFF. CDR3 sequence (DNA): TGTGCCAGCAGCTTGGACTGGGGCGATGAGCAGTTCTTC.

This clonotype occurred a few times. This chain links TRBV5-1 with TRBJ2-5; D unclear. CDR1 SGHRS and CDR2 YFSETQ come from the germline V gene. V shed 3 bases and J shed 5 bases, with 8 bases lying between them. The CDR3 contains 12 residues. In DNA form, the CDR3 reads TGCGCCAGCAGCTACTCCTTGGAGACCCAGTACTTC. Protein sequence: CASSYSLETQYF.

The V gene is TRBV9, the J gene TRBJ2-7; D might be TRBD1 or TRBD2, each matching 5 bases. V was clipped by 2 bases and J by 2 bases, with 11 bases between them. The CDR3 is 14 amino acids. Germline lookup yields CDR1 SGDLS and CDR2 YYNGEE. CDR3 loop: CASSVRDQAYEQYF. For the CDR3, the DNA is TGTGCCAGCAGCGTCCGGGACCAAGCCTACGAGCAGTACTTC.

The chain links TRBV6-1 to TRBJ2-5, with a weak D call TRBD1 (5 bases). The CDR3 runs 16 residues. V lost 2 bases and J lost 2, with 15 bases in between. CDR1 and CDR2 from the germline V gene are MNHNS and SASEGT. This CDR3 is CASSELAGIGQETQYF. For the CDR3, the DNA is TGTGCCAGCAGTGAATTAGCAGGGATAGGGCAAGAGACCCAGTACTTC.

This clonotype showed up many times. V usage is TRBV7-2 and J usage is TRBJ2-7, with 10 bases matching TRBD2. Looked up from germline, CDR1 is SGHTA and CDR2 is FQGNSA. The CDR3 extends over 15 amino acids. Trimming at V came to 5 bases and at J to 3 bases, leaving 7 bases not matched to a gene. The CDR3 DNA is TGTGCCAGCAGCACTCTAGCGGGAGTCTACTACGAGCAGTACTTC. This translates into CASSTLAGVYYEQYF.

This clonotype was observed many times. This chain joins TRBV5-1 and TRBJ2-7, with D perhaps given as TRBD1 or TRBD2 (5 bases each). Per germline, CDR1 SGHRS and CDR2 YFSETQ. This CDR3 region has 16 residues. The germline V and J ends were trimmed by 2 bases and 0 bases, with 15 bases remaining between them. Here the CDR3 reads CASSLPPGRGSYEQYF. CDR3 sequence (DNA): TGCGCCAGCAGCTTACCCCCGGGACGGGGCTCCTACGAGCAGTACTTC. The complete variable domain, with remaining parts taken from reference TRBV5-1 and TRBJ2-7, reads KAGVTQTPRYLIKTRGQQVTLSCSPISGHRSVSWYQQTPGQGLQFLFEYFSETQRNKGNFPGRFSGRQFSNSRSEMNVSTLELGDSALYLCASSLPPGRGSYEQYFGPGTRLTVT.

This sequence joins TRBV7-2 and TRBJ2-1; 11 positions agree with TRBD1. The CDR3 runs 15 residues. V lost 5 bases to trimming and J lost 10 bases; unmatched junction nucleotides: 10. Per the germline V gene, CDR1 is SGHTA and CDR2 is FQGNSA. In nucleotides, the CDR3 is TGTGCCAGCAGCCGGGGGGGGACAGGGGGTTGGGAGCAGTTCTTC. This codes for CASSRGGTGGWEQFF.

This clonotype was counted ten times or more. The genes are TRBV18 and TRBJ2-1; 7 nucleotides align to TRBD2. V was clipped by 2 bases and J by 0 bases; unmatched bases: 1. The germline V gene encodes CDR1 KGHSH and CDR2 LQKENI. The CDR3 runs 15 residues. This CDR3 is CASSPSSGSYNEQFF. For the CDR3, the DNA is TGTGCCAGCTCACCATCTAGCGGCTCCTACAATGAGCAGTTCTTC.

This clonotype appeared a few times. This chain links TRBV21-1 with TRBJ2-5; the D call of TRBD1 is as the table states it, not checked on the DNA. TRBV21-1 is tagged as a pseudogene. This CDR3 comprises 15 residues. The CDR3 region is CASSKAGQGLETQYF. The CDR3 DNA reads as TGTGCCAGCAGCAAAGCGGGACAGGGGCTAGAGACCCAGTACTTC.

In the case of this clonotype: A much larger clone differs by one base, so this may be a read error. V gene TRBV5-6 combines with J gene TRBJ2-1; D not certain. The ends were cut back, 2 bases at V and 6 bases at J, with 3 bases in the middle. This CDR3 has 11 amino acids. CDR1 SGHDT and CDR2 YYEEEE come from the germline V gene. The CDR3 region is CASSFVNEQFF. The CDR3, as DNA: TGTGCCAGCAGCTTCGTCAATGAGCAGTTCTTC.

This clonotype was seen ten or more times. This chain uses TRBV6-2 or TRBV6-3 with TRBJ1-5, with 7 nucleotides matching TRBD1. The germline gives CDR1 MNHEY, CDR2 SVGEGT. V gave up 2 bases and J gave up 2 bases; unmatched junction bases: 0. The CDR3 extends over 14 amino acids. Here the CDR3 DNA reads TGTGCCAGCAGTTACGGGACAGGCAATCAGCCCCAGCATTTT. As protein: CASSYGTGNQPQHF.

Note on this clonotype: Relative to the germline gene, one junction end is altered; a read error may explain this. The chain employs TRBV5-1 and TRBJ2-3; a possible D gene is TRBD1 (6 bases). Germline V gives CDR1 SGHRS, CDR2 YFSETQ. The CDR3 extends over 17 amino acids. Here the CDR3 DNA reads TGCGCCAGCAGCTTGGACACAGGGCCTCTGGTCGCAGATACGCAGTATTTC. Its translation: CASSLDTGPLVADTQYF.

The sample holds many counts of this clonotype. The J gene is TRBJ2-7, the V gene TRBV5-1, with D perhaps TRBD1 (5 bases). V lost 0 bases, J lost 5 bases, and 15 bases lay in between. Germline-derived CDR1 and CDR2 are SGHRS and YFSETQ. This CDR3 region has 15 residues. CDR3 region: CASSLARVGGHEQYF. The CDR3 DNA follows: TGCGCCAGCAGCTTGGCCAGGGTCGGTGGCCACGAGCAGTACTTC.